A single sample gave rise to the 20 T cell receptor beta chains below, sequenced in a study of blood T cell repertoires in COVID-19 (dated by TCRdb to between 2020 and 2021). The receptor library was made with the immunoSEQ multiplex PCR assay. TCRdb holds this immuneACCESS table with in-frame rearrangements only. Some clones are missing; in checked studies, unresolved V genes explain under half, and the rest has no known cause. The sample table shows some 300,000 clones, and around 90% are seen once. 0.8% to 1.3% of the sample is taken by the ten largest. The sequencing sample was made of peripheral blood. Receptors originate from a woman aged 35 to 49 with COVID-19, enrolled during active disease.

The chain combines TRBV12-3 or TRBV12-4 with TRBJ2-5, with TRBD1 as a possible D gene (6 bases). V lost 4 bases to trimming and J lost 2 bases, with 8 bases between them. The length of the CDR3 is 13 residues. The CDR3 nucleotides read TGTGCCAGCAGTTGGACAGTTCAAGAGACCCAGTACTTC. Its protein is CASSWTVQETQYF.

The CDR3 sequence: CASRKGGTGVNNEQFF. CDR3 in DNA: TGTGCCAGCAGAAAAGGCGGGACAGGGGTCAACAATGAGCAGTTCTTC. The chain is built from TRBV14 and TRBJ2-1; 10 nucleotides line up with TRBD1. Germline V gene data show CDR1 as SGHDN and CDR2 as FVKESK. Trimming removed 6 bases from V and 5 bases from J; junction bases left unmatched: 10. CDR3 length equals 16 residues.

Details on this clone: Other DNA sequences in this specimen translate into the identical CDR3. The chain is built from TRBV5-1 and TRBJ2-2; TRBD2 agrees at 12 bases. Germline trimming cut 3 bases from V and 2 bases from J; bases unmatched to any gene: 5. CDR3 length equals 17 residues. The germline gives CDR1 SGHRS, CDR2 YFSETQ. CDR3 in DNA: TGCGCCAGCAGCTCGGGACTAGCGGGCCCTAACACCGGGGAGCTGTTTTTT. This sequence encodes CASSSGLAGPNTGELFF.

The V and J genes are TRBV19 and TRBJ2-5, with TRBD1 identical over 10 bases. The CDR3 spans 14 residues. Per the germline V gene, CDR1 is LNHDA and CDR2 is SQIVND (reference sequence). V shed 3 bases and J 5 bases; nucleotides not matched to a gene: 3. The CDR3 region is CASSIDRGHETQYF. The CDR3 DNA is TGTGCCAGTAGTATCGACAGGGGGCACGAGACCCAGTACTTC.

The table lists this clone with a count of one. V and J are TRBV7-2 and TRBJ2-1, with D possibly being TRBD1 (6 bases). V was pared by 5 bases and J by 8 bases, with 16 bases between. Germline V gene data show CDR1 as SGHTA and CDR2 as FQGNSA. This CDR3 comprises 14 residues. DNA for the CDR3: TGTGCCAGCAGCCCGTACAGGGAAATCGATGAGCAGTTCTTC. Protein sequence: CASSPYREIDEQFF.

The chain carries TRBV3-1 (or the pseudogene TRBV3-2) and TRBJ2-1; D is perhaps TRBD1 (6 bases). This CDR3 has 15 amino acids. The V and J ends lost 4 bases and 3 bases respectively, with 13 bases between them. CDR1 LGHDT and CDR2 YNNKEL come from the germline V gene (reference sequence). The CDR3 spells CASSPTGLSYNEQFF. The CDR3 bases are TGTGCCAGCAGCCCCACAGGGCTCAGCTACAATGAGCAGTTCTTC.

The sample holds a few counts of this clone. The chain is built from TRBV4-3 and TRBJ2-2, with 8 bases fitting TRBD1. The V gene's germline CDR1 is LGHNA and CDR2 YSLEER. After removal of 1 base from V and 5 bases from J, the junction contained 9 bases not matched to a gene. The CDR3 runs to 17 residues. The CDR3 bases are TGCGCCAGCAGCCAAGTCATGACAGGGGTAGTAACCGGGGAGCTGTTTTTT. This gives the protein CASSQVMTGVVTGELFF.

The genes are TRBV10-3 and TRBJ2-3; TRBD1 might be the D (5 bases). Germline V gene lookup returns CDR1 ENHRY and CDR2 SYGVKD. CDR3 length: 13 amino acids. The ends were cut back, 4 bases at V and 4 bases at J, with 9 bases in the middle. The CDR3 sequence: CAISGTSADTQYF. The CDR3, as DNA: TGTGCCATCAGTGGGACATCTGCAGATACGCAGTATTTT.

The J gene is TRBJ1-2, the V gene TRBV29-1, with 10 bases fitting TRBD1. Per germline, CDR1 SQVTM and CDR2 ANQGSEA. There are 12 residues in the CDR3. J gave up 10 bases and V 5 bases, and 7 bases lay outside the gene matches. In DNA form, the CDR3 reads TGCAGCGTTTCGGGACAGGGGATTTCCTACACCTTC. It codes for CSVSGQGISYTF.

CDR3: CASSLGLALGELFF. The CDR3 DNA sequence: TGTGCCAGCAGCTTGGGACTAGCTTTGGGGGAGCTGTTTTTT. The chain uses TRBV11-2 and TRBJ2-2; 9 bases agree with TRBD2. Germline V lookup: CDR1 SGHAT, CDR2 FQNNGV. The J segment lost 8 bases and the V segment lost 3 bases, leaving 4 bases of the junction unmatched. The CDR3 sequence is 14 residues long.

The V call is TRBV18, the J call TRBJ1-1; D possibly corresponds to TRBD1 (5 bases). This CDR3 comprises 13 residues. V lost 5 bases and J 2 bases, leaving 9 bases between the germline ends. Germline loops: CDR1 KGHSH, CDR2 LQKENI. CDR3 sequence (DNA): TGTGCCAGCTCATTACAGGCTAACACTGAAGCTTTCTTT. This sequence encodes CASSLQANTEAFF.

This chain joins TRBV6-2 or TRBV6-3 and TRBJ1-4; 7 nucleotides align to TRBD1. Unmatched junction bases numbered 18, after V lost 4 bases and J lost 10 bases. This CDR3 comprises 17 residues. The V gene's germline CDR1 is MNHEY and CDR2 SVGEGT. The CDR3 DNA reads TGTGCCAGCAGTTGGGGACAGATCCCAAATGAGAGAGGAAAACTGTTTTTT. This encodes CASSWGQIPNERGKLFF.

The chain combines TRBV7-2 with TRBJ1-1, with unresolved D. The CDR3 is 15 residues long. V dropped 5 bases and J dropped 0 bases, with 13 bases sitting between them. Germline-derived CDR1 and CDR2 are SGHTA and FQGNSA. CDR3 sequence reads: CASSLGGLVNTEAFF. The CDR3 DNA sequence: TGTGCCAGCAGCCTGGGAGGGCTGGTGAACACTGAAGCTTTCTTT.

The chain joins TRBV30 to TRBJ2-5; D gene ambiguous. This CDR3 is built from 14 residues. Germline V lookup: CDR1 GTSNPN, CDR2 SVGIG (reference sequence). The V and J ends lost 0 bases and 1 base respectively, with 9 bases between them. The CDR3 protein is CAWSVPRSQETQYF. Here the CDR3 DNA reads TGTGCCTGGAGTGTACCCAGGTCCCAAGAGACCCAGTACTTC.

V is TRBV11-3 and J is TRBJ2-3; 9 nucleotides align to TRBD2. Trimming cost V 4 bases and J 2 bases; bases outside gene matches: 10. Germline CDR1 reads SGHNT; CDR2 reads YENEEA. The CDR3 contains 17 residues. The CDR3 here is CASSSTTGTSLTDTQYF. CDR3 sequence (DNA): TGTGCCAGCAGCTCTACTACCGGGACTAGCCTCACAGATACGCAGTATTTT.

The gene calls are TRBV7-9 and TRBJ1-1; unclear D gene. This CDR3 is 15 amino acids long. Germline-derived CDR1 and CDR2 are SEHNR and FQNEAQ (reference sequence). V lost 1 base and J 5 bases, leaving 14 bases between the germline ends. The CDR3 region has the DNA TGTGCCAGCAGCTTAGAGGGCGCGGGAGGGACTGAAGCTTTCTTT. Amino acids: CASSLEGAGGTEAFF.

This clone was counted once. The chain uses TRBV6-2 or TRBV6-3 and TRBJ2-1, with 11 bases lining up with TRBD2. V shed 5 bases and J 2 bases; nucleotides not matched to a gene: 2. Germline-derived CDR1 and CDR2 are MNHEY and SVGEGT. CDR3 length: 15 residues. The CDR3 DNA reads TGTGCCAGCAGTCCACTAGCGGGGGCCTACAATGAGCAGTTCTTC. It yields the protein CASSPLAGAYNEQFF.

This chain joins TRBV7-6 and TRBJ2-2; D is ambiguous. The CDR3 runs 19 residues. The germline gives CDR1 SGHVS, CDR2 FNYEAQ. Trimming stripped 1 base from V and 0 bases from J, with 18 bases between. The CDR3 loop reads CASSLEGRQAFSNTGELFF. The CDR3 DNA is TGTGCCAGCAGCTTAGAAGGTAGACAAGCCTTTTCGAACACCGGGGAGCTGTTTTTT.

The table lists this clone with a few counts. CDR3 protein: CASVPLGQGGKQYF. CDR3 DNA: TGTGCCAGCGTCCCTCTGGGACAGGGAGGCAAGCAGTACTTC. V usage is TRBV5-5 and J usage is TRBJ2-7, with TRBD1 matching 9 bases. Germline V lookup: CDR1 SGHKS, CDR2 YYEKEE (reference sequence). V shed 7 bases, J shed 8 bases, and the junction held 13 bases outside the gene matches. This CDR3 region has 14 residues.

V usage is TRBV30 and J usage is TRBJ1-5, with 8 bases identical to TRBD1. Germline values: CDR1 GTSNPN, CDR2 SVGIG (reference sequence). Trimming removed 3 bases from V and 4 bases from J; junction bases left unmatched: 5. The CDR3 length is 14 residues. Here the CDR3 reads CAWSTTGGNQPQHF. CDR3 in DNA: TGTGCCTGGAGCACAACAGGGGGAAATCAGCCCCAGCATTTT.